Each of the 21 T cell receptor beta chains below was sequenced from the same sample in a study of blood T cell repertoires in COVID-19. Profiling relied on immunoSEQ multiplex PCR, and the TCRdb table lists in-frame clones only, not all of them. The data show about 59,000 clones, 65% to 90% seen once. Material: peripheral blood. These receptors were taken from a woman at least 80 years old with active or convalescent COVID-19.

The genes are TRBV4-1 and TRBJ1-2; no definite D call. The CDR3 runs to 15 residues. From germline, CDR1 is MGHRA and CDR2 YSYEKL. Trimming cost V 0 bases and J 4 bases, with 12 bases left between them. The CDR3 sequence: CASSQDERRIYGYTF. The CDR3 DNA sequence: TGCGCCAGCAGCCAAGATGAAAGGAGGATCTATGGCTACACCTTC.

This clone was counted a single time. In DNA form, the CDR3 reads TGTGCCAGCAGTACCCCTGGCAGGGTGGGCTACGAGCAGTACTTC. As protein: CASSTPGRVGYEQYF. The chain couples TRBV6-2 or TRBV6-3 to TRBJ2-7; weak D call: TRBD1 (5 bases). V gave up 5 bases and J gave up 3 bases, with 17 bases separating them. The germline V gene has CDR1 MNHEY and CDR2 SVGEGT. This CDR3 has 15 amino acids.

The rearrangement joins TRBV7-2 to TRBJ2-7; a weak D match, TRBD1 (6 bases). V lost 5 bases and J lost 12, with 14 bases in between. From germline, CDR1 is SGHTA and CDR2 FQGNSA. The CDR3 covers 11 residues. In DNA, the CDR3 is TGTGCCAGCAGCCCACACAGGGATCTGTACTTC. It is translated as CASSPHRDLYF. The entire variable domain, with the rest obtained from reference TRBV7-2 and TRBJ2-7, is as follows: GAGVSQSPSNKVTEKGKDVELRCDPISGHTALYWYRQSLGQGLEFLIYFQGNSAPDKSGLPSDRFSAERTGGSVSTLTIQRTQQEDSAVYLCASSPHRDLYFGPGTRLTVT.

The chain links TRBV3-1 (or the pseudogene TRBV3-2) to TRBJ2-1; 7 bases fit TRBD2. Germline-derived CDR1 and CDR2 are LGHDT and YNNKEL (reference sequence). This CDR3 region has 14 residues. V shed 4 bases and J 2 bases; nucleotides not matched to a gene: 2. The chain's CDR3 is CASSRGGAYNEQFF. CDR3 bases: TGTGCCAGCAGCCGGGGGGGGGCCTACAATGAGCAGTTCTTC.

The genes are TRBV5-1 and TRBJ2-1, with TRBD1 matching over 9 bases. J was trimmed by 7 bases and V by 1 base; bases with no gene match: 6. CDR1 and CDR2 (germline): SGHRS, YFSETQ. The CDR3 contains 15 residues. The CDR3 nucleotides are TGCGCCAGCAGCTTGTTACAGGGGGCTGGGAATGAGCAGTTCTTC. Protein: CASSLLQGAGNEQFF.

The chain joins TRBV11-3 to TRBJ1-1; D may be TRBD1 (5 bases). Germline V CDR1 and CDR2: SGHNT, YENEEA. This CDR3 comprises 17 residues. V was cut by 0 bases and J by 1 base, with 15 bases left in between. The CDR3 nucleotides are TGTGCCAGCAGCTTAGATTATAGAGGACAAACGAACACTGAAGCTTTCTTT. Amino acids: CASSLDYRGQTNTEAFF.

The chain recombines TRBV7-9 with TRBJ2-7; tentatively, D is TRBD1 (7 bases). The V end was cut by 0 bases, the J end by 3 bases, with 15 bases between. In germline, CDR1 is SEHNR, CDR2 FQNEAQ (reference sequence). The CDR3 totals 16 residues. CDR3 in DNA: TGTGCCAGCAGCTTAGCTGGAGGGGGGACAGACTACGAGCAGTACTTC. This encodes CASSLAGGGTDYEQYF.

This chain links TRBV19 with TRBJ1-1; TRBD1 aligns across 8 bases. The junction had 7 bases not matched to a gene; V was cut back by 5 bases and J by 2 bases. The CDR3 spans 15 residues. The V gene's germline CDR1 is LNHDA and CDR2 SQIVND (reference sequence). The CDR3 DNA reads TGTGCCAGTAGTGCCCGGGACAGGATAAACACTGAAGCTTTCTTT. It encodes CASSARDRINTEAFF.

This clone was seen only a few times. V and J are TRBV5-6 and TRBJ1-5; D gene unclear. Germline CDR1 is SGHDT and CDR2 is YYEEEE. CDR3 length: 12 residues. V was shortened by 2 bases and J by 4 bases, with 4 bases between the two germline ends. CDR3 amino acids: CASSLANQPQHF. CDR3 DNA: TGTGCCAGCAGCTTAGCGAATCAGCCCCAGCATTTT.

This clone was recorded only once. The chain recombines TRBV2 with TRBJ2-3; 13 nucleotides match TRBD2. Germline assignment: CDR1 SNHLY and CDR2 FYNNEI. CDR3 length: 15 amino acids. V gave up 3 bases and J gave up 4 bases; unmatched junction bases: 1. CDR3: CASSDTSGGADTQYF. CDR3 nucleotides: TGTGCCAGCAGTGATACTAGCGGGGGGGCAGATACGCAGTATTTT.

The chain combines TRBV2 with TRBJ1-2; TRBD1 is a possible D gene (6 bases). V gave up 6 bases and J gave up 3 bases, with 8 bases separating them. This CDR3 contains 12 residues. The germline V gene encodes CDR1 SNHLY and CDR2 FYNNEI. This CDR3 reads CASSHRDYGYTF. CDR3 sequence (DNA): TGTGCCAGCAGCCACAGGGACTATGGCTACACCTTC. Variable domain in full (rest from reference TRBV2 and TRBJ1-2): EPEVTQTPSHQVTQMGQEVILRCVPISNHLYFYWYRQILGQKVEFLVSFYNNEISEKSEIFDDQFSVERPDGSNFTLKIRSTKLEDSAMYFCASSHRDYGYTFGSGTRLTVV.

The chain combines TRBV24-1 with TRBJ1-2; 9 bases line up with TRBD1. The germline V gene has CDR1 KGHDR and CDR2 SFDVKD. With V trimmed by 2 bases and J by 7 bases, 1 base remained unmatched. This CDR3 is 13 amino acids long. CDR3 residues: CATSDWTGVGYTF. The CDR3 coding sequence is TGTGCCACCAGTGATTGGACAGGGGTTGGCTACACCTTC.

CDR3 bases: TGTGCCAGCAGTGATGGGAGAGGACAGGGCTGGACTGAAGCTTTCTTT. It is translated as CASSDGRGQGWTEAFF. This rearrangement joins TRBV2 to TRBJ1-1; 8 bases map to TRBD1. Germline V gene sequence: CDR1 SNHLY, CDR2 FYNNEI. V lost 3 bases, J lost 5 bases, and 11 bases stayed unmatched. The CDR3 sequence is 16 residues long.

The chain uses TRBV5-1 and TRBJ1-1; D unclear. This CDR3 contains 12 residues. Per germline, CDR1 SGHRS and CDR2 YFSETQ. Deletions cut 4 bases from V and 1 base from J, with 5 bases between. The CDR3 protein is CASSRGNTEAFF. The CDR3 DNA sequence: TGCGCCAGCAGCCGGGGGAACACTGAAGCTTTCTTT.

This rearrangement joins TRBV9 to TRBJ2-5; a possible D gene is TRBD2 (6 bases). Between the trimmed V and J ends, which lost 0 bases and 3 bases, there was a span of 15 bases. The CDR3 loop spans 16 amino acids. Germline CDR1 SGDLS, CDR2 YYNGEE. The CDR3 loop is CASSVAGKGGKETQYF. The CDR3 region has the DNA TGTGCCAGCAGCGTAGCCGGGAAGGGAGGTAAAGAGACCCAGTACTTC.

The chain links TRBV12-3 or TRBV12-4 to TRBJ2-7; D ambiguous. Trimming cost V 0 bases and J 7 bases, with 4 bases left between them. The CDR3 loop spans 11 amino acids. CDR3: CASSLAREQYF. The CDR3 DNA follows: TGTGCCAGCAGTTTAGCGCGTGAGCAGTACTTC.

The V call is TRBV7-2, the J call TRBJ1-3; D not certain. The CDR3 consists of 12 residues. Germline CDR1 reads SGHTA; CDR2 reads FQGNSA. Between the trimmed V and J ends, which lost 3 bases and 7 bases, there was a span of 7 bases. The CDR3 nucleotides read TGTGCCAGCAGCTTTGGAGGGAACACCATATATTTT. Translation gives CASSFGGNTIYF.

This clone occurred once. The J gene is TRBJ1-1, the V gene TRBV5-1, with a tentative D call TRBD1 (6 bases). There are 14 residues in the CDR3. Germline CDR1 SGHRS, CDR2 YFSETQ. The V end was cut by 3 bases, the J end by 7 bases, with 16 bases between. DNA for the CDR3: TGCGCCAGCAGCTACCACAGGGATTGGGGTGAAGCTTTCTTT. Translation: CASSYHRDWGEAFF.

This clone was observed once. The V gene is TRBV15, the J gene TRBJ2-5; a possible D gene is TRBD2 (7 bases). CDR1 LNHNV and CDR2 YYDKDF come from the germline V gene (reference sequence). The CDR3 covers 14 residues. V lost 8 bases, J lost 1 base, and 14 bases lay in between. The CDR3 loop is CATRGGGGQETQYF. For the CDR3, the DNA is TGTGCCACCCGCGGAGGGGGGGGCCAAGAGACCCAGTACTTC. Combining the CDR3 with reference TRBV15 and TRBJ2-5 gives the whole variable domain DAMVIQNPRYQVTQFGKPVTLSCSQTLNHNVMYWYQQKSSQAPKLLFHYYDKDFNNEADTPDNFQSRRPNTSFCFLDIRSPGLGDTAMYLCATRGGGGQETQYFGPGTRLLVL.

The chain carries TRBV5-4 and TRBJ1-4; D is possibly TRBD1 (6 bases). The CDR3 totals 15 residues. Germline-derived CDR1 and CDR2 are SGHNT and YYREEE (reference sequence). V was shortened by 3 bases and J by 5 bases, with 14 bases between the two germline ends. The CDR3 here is CASSSSAGVNEKLFF. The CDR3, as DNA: TGTGCCAGCAGCTCCTCGGCAGGGGTAAATGAAAAACTGTTTTTT.

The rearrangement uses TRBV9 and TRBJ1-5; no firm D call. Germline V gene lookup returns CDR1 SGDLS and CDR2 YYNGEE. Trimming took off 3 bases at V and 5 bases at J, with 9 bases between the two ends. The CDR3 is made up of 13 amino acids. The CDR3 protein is CASSATGDQPQHF. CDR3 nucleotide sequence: TGTGCCAGCAGCGCCACGGGAGATCAGCCCCAGCATTTT.